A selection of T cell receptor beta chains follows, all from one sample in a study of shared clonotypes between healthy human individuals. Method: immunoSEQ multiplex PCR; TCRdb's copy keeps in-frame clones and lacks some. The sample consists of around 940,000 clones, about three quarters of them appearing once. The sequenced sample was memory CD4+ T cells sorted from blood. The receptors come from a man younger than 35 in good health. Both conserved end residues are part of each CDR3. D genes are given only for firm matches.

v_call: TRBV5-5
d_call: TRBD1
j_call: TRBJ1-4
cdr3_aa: CASSTTVGTGGEKLFF

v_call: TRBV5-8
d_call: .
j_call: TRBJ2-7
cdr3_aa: CASSRITQGWDEQYF

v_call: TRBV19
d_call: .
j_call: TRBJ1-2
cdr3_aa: CASSGGQNYGYTF

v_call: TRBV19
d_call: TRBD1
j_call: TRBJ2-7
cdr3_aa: CASSDPGQAPYEQYF

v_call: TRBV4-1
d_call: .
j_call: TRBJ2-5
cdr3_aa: CASSQGATVGWQETQYF

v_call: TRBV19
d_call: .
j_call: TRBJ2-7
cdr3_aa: CASTQGYEQYF

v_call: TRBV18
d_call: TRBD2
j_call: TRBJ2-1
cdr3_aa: CASSPPAAGVGGNEQFF

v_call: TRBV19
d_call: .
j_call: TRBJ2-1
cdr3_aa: CASNFRLDTNNEQFF

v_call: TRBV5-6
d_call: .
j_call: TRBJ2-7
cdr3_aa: CASSSLEEQYF

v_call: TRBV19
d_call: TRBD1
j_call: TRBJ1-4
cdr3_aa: CASSNGQGGVGATNEKLFF

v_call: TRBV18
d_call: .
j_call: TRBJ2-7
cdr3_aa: CASSRQRYGDSGEQYF

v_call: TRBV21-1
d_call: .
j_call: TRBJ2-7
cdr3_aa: CASGGLAGGPGFDEQYF

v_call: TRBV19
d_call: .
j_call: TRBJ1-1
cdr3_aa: CASSIGAGAGTEAFF

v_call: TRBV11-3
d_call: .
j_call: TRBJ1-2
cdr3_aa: CASSSPGARYTF

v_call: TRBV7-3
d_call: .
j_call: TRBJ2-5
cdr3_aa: CASSRVGGLETQYF

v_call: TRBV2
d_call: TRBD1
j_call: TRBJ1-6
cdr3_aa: CASSEGRGPNSPLHF

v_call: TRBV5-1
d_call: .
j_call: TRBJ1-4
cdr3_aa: CASSLGPPGGEANEKLFF

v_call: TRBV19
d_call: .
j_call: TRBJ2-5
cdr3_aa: CASSIGSGEETQYF

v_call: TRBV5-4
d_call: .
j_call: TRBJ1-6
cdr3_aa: CASSFAGGLSPLHF

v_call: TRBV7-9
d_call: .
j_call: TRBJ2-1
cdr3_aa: CASSLGISWSNEQFF

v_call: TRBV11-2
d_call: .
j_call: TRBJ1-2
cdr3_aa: CASSSTMGRYGYTF

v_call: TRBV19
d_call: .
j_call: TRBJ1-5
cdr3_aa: CASSELGNQPQHF

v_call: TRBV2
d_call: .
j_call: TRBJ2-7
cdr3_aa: CASRGWDYEQYF

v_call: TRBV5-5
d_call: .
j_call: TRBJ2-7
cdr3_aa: CASSQVSGPGEQYF

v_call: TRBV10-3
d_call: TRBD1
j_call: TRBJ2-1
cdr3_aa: CAIRDRANEQFF

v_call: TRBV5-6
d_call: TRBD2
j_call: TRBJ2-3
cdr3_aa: CASSWWASGSGITDTQYF

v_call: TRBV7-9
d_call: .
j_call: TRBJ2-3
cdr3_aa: CASTPGPGDTQYF

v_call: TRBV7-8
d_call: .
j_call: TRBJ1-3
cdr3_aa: CASSSESTGNTIYF

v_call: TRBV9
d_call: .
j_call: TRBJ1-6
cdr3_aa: CASSVAGNNSPLHF

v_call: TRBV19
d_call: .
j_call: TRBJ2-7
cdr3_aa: CASSRFTGTSSSYEQYF

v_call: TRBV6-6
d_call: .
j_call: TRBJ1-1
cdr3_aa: CASTRTELGSEAFF

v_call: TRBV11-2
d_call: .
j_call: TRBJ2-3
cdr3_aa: CASSLDTTDTQYF

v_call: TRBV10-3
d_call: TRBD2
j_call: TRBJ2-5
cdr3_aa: CAISRDGGAETQYF

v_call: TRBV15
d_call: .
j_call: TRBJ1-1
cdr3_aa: CATSRGSGPGKDTEAFF

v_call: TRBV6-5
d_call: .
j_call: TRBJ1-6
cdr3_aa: CASGRPNSPLHF

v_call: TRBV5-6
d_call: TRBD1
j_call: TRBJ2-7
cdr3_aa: CASSLTETGPSYEQYF

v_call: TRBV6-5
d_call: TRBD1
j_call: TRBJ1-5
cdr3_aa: CASSYGNRGNQPQHF

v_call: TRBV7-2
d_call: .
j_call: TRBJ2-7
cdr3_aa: CASSLRDGGYEQYF

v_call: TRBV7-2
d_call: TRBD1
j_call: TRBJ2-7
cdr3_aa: CASSFDRGPYYEQYF

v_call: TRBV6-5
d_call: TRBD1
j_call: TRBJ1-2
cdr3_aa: CASKLTGDRGYTF

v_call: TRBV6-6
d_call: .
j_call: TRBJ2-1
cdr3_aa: CASSYSPGGQFF

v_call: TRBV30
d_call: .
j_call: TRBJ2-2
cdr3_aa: CAWSTTSAGELFF

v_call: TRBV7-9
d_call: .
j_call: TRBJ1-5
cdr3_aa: CASSKPNQPQHF

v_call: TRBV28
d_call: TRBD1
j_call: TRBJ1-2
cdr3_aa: CASSSYQWTGGYTF

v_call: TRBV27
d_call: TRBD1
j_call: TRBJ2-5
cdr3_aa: CASRPTGGGETQYF